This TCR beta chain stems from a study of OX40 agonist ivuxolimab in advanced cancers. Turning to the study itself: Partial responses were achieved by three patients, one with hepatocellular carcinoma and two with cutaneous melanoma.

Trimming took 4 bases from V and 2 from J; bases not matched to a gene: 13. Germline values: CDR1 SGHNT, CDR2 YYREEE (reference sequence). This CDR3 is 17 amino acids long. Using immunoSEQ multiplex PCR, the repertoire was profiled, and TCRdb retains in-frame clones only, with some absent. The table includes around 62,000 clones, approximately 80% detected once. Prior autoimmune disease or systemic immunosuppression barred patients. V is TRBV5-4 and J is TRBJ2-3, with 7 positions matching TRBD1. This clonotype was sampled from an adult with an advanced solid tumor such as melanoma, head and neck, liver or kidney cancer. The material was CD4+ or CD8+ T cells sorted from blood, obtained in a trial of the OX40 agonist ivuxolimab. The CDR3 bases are TGTGCCAGCAGCATACAGGGGCACCTGAGTCTCACAGATACGCAGTATTTT. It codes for CASSIQGHLSLTDTQYF.